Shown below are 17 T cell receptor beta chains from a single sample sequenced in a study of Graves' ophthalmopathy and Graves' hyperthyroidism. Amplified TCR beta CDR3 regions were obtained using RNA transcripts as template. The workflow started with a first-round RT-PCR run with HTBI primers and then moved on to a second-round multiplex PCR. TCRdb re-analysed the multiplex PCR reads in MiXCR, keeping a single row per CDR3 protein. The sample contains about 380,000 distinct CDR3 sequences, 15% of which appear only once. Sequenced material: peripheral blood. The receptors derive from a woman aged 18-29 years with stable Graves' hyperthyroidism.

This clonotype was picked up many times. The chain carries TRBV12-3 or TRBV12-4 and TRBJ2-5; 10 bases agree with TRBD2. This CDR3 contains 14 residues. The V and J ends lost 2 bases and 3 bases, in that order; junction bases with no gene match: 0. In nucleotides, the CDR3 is TGTGCCAGCAGTTTACTAGCGGGGGAAGAGACCCAGTACTTC. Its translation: CASSLLAGEETQYF.

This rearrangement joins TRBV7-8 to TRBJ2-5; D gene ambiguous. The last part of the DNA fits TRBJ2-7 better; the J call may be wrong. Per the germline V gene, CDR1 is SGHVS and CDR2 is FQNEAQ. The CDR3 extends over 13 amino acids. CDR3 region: CASSFFVTYEQYF. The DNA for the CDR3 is TGTGCCAGCAGCTTTTTCGTTACCTACGAGCAGTACTTC.

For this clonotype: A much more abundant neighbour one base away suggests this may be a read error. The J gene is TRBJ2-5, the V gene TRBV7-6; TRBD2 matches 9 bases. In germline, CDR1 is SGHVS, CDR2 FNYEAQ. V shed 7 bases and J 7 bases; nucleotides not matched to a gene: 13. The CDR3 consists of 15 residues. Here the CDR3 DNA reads TGTGCCAGCATCGATCCCAGGCGCGGGGGGGCGACCCAGTACTTC. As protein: CASIDPRRGGATQYF.

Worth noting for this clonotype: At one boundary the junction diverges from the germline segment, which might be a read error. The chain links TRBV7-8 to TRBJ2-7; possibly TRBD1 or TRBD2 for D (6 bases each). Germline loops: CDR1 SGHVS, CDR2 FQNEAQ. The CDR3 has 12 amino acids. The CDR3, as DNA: TGTGCCAGCAGCTTAATAGGGGGTGGGAGGAACTTC. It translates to CASSLIGGGRNF. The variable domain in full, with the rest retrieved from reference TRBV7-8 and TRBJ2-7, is GAGVSQSPRYKVAKRGQDVALRCDPISGHVSLFWYQQALGQGPEFLTYFQNEAQLDKSGLPSDRFFAERPEGSVSTLKIQRTQQEDSAVYLCASSLIGGGRNFGPGTRLTVT.

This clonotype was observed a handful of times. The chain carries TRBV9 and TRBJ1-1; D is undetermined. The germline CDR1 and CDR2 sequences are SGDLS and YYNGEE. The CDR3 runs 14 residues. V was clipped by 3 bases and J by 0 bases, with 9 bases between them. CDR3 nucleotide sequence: TGTGCCAGCAGCGCCGACATCATGAACACTGAAGCTTTCTTT. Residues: CASSADIMNTEAFF.

The CDR3 DNA is TGTGCCAGCAGTGAATTGGGGTCCCGCAATCAGCCCCAGCATTTT. This gives the protein CASSELGSRNQPQHF. The genes are TRBV6-1 and TRBJ1-5; D unresolved. The CDR3 extends over 15 amino acids. In germline, CDR1 is MNHNS, CDR2 SASEGT. Trimming cost V 2 bases and J 2 bases, with 10 bases left between them.

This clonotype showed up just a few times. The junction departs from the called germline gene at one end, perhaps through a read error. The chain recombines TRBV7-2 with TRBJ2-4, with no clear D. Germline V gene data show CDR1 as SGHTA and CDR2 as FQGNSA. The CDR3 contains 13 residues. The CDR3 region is CASSSMDKNIKYF. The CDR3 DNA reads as TGTGCCAGCAGCTCGATGGATAAAAACATTAAGTACTTC.

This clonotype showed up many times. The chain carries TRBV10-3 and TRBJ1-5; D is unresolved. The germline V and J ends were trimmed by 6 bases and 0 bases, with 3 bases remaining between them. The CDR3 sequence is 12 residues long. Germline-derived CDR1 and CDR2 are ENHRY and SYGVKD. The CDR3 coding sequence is TGTGCCATCAGGGGTAGCAATCAGCCCCAGCATTTT. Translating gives CAIRGSNQPQHF.

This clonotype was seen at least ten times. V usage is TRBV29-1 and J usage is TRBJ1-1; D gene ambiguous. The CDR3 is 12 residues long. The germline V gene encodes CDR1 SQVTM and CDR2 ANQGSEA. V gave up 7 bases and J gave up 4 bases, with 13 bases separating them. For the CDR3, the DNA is TGCAGCGGGACCTACGGGAGCACTGAAGCTTTCTTT. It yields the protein CSGTYGSTEAFF.

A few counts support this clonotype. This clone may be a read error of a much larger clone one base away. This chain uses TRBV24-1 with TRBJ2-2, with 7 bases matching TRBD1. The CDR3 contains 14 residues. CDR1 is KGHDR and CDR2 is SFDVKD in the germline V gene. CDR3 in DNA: TGTGTCACCAGTGACCCGGACAGGACCGGGGAGCTGTTTTTT. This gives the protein CVTSDPDRTGELFF.

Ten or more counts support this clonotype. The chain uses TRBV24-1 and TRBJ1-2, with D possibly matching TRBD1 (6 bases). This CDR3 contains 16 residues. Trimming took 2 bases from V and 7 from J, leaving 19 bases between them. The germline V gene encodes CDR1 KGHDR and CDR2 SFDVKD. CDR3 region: CATSDWGQRNGGGYTF. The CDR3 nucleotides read TGTGCCACCAGTGATTGGGGGCAGCGAAACGGGGGTGGCTACACCTTC.

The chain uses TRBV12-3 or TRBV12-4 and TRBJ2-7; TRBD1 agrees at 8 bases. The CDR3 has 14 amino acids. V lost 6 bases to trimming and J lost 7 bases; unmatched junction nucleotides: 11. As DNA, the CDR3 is TGTGCCAGCAGATACAGGACAGGGAAGGTTGAGCAGTACTTC. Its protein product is CASRYRTGKVEQYF.

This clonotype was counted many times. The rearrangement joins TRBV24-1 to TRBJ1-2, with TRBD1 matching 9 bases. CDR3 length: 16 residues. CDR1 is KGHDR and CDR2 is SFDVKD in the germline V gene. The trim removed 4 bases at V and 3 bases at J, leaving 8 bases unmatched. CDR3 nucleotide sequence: TGTGCCACCAGTGACCACGGGGGACAGGGAGACTATGGCTACACCTTC. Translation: CATSDHGGQGDYGYTF.

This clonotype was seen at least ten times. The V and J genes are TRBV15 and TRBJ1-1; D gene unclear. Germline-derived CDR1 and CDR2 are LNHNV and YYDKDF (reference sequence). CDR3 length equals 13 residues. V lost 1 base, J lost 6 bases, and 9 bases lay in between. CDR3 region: CATSRVWYAEAFF. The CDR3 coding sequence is TGTGCCACCAGCAGAGTGTGGTACGCTGAAGCTTTCTTT.

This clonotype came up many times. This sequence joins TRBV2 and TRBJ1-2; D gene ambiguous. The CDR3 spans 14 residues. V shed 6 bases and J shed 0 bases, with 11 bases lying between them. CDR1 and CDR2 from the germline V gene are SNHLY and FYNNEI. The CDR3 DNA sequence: TGTGCCAGCAGCACAGACTTAGCTAACTATGGCTACACCTTC. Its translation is CASSTDLANYGYTF.

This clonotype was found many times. The CDR3 DNA is TGCGCCAGCATGGGGAACCGGGATTATAATTCACCCCTCCACTTT. Protein: CASMGNRDYNSPLHF. This chain links TRBV10-2 with TRBJ1-6; D unresolved. In germline, CDR1 is WSHSY, CDR2 SAAADI. The V end was cut by 7 bases, the J end by 4 bases, with 14 bases between. The CDR3 is 15 amino acids.

CDR3 sequence: CASSLVGRYEQYF. The CDR3 nucleotides are TGTGCCAGCAGCTTAGTCGGCCGCTACGAGCAGTACTTC. The chain couples TRBV7-2 to TRBJ2-7; no reliable D call. The CDR3 extends over 13 amino acids. V was trimmed by 1 base and J by 3 bases, leaving 7 bases between them. Germline values: CDR1 SGHTA, CDR2 FQGNSA.